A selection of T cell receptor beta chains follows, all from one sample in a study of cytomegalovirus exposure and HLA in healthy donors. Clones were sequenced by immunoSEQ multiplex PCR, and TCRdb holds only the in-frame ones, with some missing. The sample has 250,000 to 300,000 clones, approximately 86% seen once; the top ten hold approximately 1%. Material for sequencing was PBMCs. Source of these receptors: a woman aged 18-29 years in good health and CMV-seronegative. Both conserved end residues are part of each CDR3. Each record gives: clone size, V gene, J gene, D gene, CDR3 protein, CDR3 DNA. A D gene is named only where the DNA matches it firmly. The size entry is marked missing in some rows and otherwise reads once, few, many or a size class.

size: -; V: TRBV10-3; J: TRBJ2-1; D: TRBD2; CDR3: CAISELASGSNEQFF; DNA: TGTGCCATCAGTGAGTTGGCTAGCGGATCCAATGAGCAGTTCTTC
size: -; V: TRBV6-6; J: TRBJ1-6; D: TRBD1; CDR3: CASSLRTGNNSPLHF; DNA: TGTGCCAGCAGTCTTCGGACAGGCAATAATTCACCCCTCCACTTT
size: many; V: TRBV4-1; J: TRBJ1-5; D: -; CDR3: CASSQEGSQGSNQPQHF; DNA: TGCGCCAGCAGCCAAGAGGGGTCACAGGGCAGCAATCAGCCCCAGCATTTT
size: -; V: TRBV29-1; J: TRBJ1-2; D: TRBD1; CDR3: CSSGQVDGYTF; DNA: TGCAGCTCGGGACAGGTTGATGGCTACACCTTC
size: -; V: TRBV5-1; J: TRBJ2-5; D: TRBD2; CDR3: CASLRYGGIQETQYF; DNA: TGCGCCAGCTTACGATACGGGGGGATACAAGAGACCCAGTACTTC
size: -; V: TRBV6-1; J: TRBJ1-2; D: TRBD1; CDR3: CATYRDRLTSYGYTF; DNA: TGTGCCACGTACCGGGACAGACTAACTAGCTATGGCTACACCTTC
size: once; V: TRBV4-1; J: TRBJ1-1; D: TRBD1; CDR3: CASSQEAAGGLTEAFF; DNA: TGCGCCAGCAGCCAAGAAGCAGCAGGGGGCCTCACTGAAGCTTTCTTT
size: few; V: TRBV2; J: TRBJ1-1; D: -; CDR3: CASSVRGGNTEAFF; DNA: TGTGCCAGCAGTGTTCGCGGAGGGAACACTGAAGCTTTCTTT
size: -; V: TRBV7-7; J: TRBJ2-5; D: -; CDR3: CASSLGARETQYF; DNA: TGTGCCAGCAGCTTAGGGGCACGCGAGACCCAGTACTTC
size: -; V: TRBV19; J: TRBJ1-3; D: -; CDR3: CASSIGLFGNTIYF; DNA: TGTGCCAGTAGTATAGGACTCTTTGGAAACACCATATATTTT
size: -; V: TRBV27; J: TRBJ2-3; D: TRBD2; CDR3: CASSPRGGRGTDTQYF; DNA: TGTGCCAGCAGTCCCCGGGGGGGTCGGGGCACAGATACGCAGTATTTT
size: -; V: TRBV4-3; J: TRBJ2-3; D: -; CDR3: CASSQDRRRASTDTQYF; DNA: TGCGCCAGCAGCCAAGATAGGAGGCGGGCTAGCACAGATACGCAGTATTTT
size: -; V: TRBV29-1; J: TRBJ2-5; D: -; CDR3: CSVEVRPGETQYF; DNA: TGCAGCGTTGAAGTTCGGCCGGGGGAGACCCAGTACTTC
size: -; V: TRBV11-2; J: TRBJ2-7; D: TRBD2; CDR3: CASSPMWIAGIYEQYF; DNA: TGTGCCAGCAGCCCGATGTGGATAGCGGGAATCTACGAGCAGTACTTC
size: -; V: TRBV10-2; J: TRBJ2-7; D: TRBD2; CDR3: CASSGGRTYEQYF; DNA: TGCGCCAGCAGCGGCGGGAGGACTTACGAGCAGTACTTC
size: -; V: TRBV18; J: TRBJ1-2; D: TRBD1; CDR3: CASSSTGDSNYGYTF; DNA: TGTGCCAGCTCATCTACAGGGGATTCCAACTATGGCTACACCTTC
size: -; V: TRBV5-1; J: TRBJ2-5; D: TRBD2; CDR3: CASSFRSGGAETQYF; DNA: TGCGCCAGCAGCTTTCGTAGCGGGGGGGCGGAGACCCAGTACTTC
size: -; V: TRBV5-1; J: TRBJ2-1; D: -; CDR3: CASSPRPSTNEQFF; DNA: TGCGCCAGCAGCCCCAGGCCTTCAACAAATGAGCAGTTCTTC
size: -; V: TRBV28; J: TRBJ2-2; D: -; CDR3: CASSFSGVATGELFF; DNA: TGTGCCAGCAGTTTCTCAGGGGTCGCCACCGGGGAGCTGTTTTTT
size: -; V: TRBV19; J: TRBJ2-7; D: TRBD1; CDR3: CASSPGTGGFYEQYF; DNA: TGTGCCAGTAGTCCCGGGACAGGGGGCTTTTACGAGCAGTACTTC
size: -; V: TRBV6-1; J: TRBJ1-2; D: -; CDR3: CASSELMTETLANYGYTF; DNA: TGTGCCAGCAGTGAATTGATGACAGAGACTTTAGCTAACTATGGCTACACCTTC
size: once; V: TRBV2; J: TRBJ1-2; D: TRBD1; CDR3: CASRTDRVPDYGYTF; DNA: TGTGCCAGCAGGACCGACAGGGTTCCCGACTATGGCTACACCTTC
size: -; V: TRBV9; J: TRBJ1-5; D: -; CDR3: CASSMGPPDQPQHF; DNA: TGTGCCAGCAGCATGGGGCCTCCGGATCAGCCCCAGCATTTT
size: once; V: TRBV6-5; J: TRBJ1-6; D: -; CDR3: CASRRQEYNSPLHF; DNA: TGTGCCAGCAGAAGACAGGAGTATAATTCACCCCTCCACTTT
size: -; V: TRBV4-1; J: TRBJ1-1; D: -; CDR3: CASSPKSRTDENTEAFF; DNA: TGCGCCAGCAGCCCTAAGTCTAGGACAGACGAAAACACTGAAGCTTTCTTT
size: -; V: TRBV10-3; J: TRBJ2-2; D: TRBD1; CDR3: CAISESGQGLTGELFF; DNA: TGTGCCATCAGTGAGTCGGGACAGGGTTTGACCGGGGAGCTGTTTTTT
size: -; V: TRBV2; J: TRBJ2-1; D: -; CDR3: CASIKGDSYNEQFF; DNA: TGTGCCAGCATAAAAGGGGACTCCTACAATGAGCAGTTCTTC
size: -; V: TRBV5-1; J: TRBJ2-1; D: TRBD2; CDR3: CASSLDAGDSYNEQFF; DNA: TGCGCCAGCAGCTTGGATGCGGGGGATTCCTACAATGAGCAGTTCTTC
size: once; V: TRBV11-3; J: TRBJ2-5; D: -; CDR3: CASSLEGGAGKTQYF; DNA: TGTGCCAGCAGCTTAGAGGGTGGGGCAGGGAAGACCCAGTACTTC
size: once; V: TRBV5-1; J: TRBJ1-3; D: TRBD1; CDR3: CASSLGQGAAGNTIYF; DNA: TGCGCCAGCAGCTTGGGGCAGGGGGCCGCTGGAAACACCATATATTTT
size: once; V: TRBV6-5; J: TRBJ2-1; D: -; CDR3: CASGLGGGSYNEQFF; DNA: TGTGCCAGCGGATTGGGCGGAGGTTCTTACAATGAGCAGTTCTTC
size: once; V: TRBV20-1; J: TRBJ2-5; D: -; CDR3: CSAILQETQYF; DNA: TGCAGTGCTATACTACAAGAGACCCAGTACTTC
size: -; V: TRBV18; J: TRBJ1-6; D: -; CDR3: CASSPPGDGSPLHF; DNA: TGTGCCAGCTCACCACCAGGAGACGGTTCACCCCTCCACTTT
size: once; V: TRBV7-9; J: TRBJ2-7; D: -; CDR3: CASSPMTTSYEQYF; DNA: TGTGCCAGCAGCCCTATGACAACCTCCTACGAGCAGTACTTC
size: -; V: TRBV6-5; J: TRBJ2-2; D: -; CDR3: CASRRQLTGELFF; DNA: TGTGCCAGCAGACGACAGCTAACCGGGGAGCTGTTTTTT
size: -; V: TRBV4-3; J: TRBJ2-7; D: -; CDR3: CASSQFWSDFGYEQYF; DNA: TGCGCCAGCAGCCAGTTTTGGTCCGACTTCGGCTACGAGCAGTACTTC
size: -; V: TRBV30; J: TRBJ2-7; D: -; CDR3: CAWSSQGNEQYF; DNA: TGTGCCTGGAGCTCACAGGGTAACGAGCAGTACTTC
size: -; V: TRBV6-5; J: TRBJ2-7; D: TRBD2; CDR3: CASTNRGRASEQYF; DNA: TGTGCCAGCACTAATAGAGGGAGGGCCTCCGAGCAGTACTTC
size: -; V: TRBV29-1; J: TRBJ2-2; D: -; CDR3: CSVDPDSRGELFF; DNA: TGCAGCGTTGACCCGGACAGTCGAGGGGAGCTGTTTTTT
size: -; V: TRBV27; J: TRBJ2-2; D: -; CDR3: CASSEWQGGPPGELFF; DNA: TGTGCCAGCAGTGAATGGCAGGGAGGCCCCCCCGGGGAGCTGTTTTTT
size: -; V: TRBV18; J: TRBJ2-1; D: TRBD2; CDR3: CASSPLAGGSEQFF; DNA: TGTGCCAGCTCACCACTAGCGGGAGGGAGTGAGCAGTTCTTC
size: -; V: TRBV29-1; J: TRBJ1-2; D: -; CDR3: CSVNRVWGYTF; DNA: TGCAGCGTAAACAGGGTATGGGGCTACACCTTC